This T cell receptor beta chain is from a study of molecular identifiers for immune sequencing clone quantification. V was trimmed by 1 base and J by 0 bases, leaving 9 bases between them. This CDR3 comprises 15 residues. CDR1 and CDR2 (germline): SGHTA, FQGNSA. TCRdb used MiXCR to reprocess the PCR reads, holding one entry per CDR3 protein. The data hold a few hundred thousand distinct CDR3 sequences, with about 26% observed a single time. With 10%, 30% or 50% of RNA, roughly 20,000 to 1,000,000 naive CD8 T cells were sequenced. Study-level points and caveats: Researchers reportedly could pick up spiked Jurkat TCR RNA from one cell mixed into approximately 910,000 naive cells.

This clonotype was counted ten times or more. What it binds is not known. The sequencing sample was made of naive CD8+ T cells from blood, with Jurkat cell RNA spiked in. Subset denoted: FACS-sorted CD8+CD4-CCR7+CD45RA+ naive T cells. This receptor was taken from a human donor in good health. Some libraries in this study had Jurkat cell RNA spiked in. The rearrangement links TRBV7-2 to TRBJ1-1, with D hard to call. The CDR3 here is CASSLDRPLNTEAFF. In DNA form, the CDR3 reads TGTGCCAGCAGCTTAGACAGACCACTGAACACTGAAGCTTTCTTT.